The 17 T cell receptor beta chains reported below all come from one sample, sequenced in a study of T-cell memory formation after mild COVID-19. TCRdb processed the 5' RACE reads anew with MiXCR; each CDR3 protein has one entry. Altogether fewer than 300,000 distinct CDR3 sequences are present, around 17% being singletons, with the ten largest covering 22%. Sequenced: PBMCs or a T cell subset sorted from them (not recorded which). The source of these receptors is a man between 18 and 29 years old who had mild COVID-19 (a few samples of this study predate the infection). Cell type and time point are not known.

A few counts support this clonotype. This chain uses TRBV6-6 with TRBJ1-3; the D is unclear. V was pared by 6 bases and J by 4 bases, with 13 bases between. The CDR3 consists of 14 residues. The germline V gene has CDR1 MNHNY and CDR2 SVGAGI (reference sequence). CDR3 protein: CASSSRGEGNTIYF. The CDR3 DNA sequence: TGTGCCAGCAGCTCCCGCGGGGAGGGAAACACCATATATTTT.

The V and J genes are TRBV2 and TRBJ2-3; 10 bases are shared with TRBD2. The V segment lost 1 base and the J segment 5 bases; nucleotides outside the gene matches: 9. This CDR3 has 17 residues. Looked up from germline, CDR1 is SNHLY and CDR2 is FYNNEI. The CDR3 region is CASSEETSGDWGDTQYF. CDR3 nucleotides: TGTGCCAGCAGTGAAGAAACTAGCGGGGACTGGGGAGATACGCAGTATTTT.

Written as DNA, the CDR3 is TGCGCCAGCAGCCAAGAGGGGGGCTGGGAGACCCAGTACTTC. It encodes CASSQEGGWETQYF. This chain joins TRBV4-1 and TRBJ2-5; D assignment may be TRBD1 or TRBD2 (6 bases each). The germline V and J ends were trimmed by 0 bases and 5 bases, with 10 bases remaining between them. This CDR3 has 14 amino acids. Germline V gene data show CDR1 as MGHRA and CDR2 as YSYEKL.

This clonotype appeared a few times. This chain joins TRBV12-3 or TRBV12-4 and TRBJ1-1; unclear D gene. The CDR3 spans 16 residues. V lost 7 bases and J lost 1, with 19 bases in between. The CDR3 loop is CASTQPSLEGNTEAFF. The CDR3 DNA sequence: TGTGCCAGCACTCAACCCAGCCTCGAAGGGAACACTGAAGCTTTCTTT.

This clonotype has only a few counts. The gene calls are TRBV2 and TRBJ1-5, with unresolved D. From germline, CDR1 is SNHLY and CDR2 FYNNEI. Trimming shortened V by 8 bases and J by 4 bases, and 9 bases separated the two germline ends. This CDR3 is built from 12 residues. CDR3 coding DNA: TGTGCCAGCGGGAGGGTGAATCAGCCCCAGCATTTT. Translation: CASGRVNQPQHF. Using reference TRBV2 and TRBJ1-5 for the parts outside the CDR3, the full variable domain is EPEVTQTPSHQVTQMGQEVILRCVPISNHLYFYWYRQILGQKVEFLVSFYNNEISEKSEIFDDQFSVERPDGSNFTLKIRSTKLEDSAMYFCASGRVNQPQHFGDGTRLSIL.

There are a few counts of this clonotype. The J gene is TRBJ2-1, the V gene TRBV7-8; TRBD2 matches 11 bases. CDR1 and CDR2 from the germline V gene are SGHVS and FQNEAQ. The CDR3 consists of 16 residues. After removal of 1 base from V and 9 bases from J, the junction contained 8 bases not matched to a gene. CDR3 bases: TGTGCCAGCAGCTTAGGATTAGCGGGGGGGCTCGGTGAGCAGTTCTTC. It codes for CASSLGLAGGLGEQFF.

This clonotype was detected only a few times. This chain links TRBV11-2 with TRBJ1-3; 8 bases match TRBD1. Trimming took 0 bases from V and 0 from J; bases not matched to a gene: 7. The CDR3 loop spans 18 amino acids. Germline values: CDR1 SGHAT, CDR2 FQNNGV. As DNA, the CDR3 is TGTGCCAGCAGCTTAGAGACAGGGGCCCTCCACTCTGGAAACACCATATATTTT. Translation: CASSLETGALHSGNTIYF. Filled out from reference TRBV11-2 and TRBJ1-3, the complete variable domain reads EAGVAQSPRYKIIEKRQSVAFWCNPISGHATLYWYQQILGQGPKLLIQFQNNGVVDDSQLPKDRFSAERLKGVDSTLKIQPAKLEDSAVYLCASSLETGALHSGNTIYFGEGSWLTVV.

There are a few counts of this clonotype. The genes are TRBV10-3 and TRBJ2-3; 10 nucleotides line up with TRBD1. The V gene's germline CDR1 is ENHRY and CDR2 SYGVKD. The CDR3 has 16 residues. V trimming: 6 bases; J trimming: 2 bases; junction bases outside the gene matches: 8. CDR3 amino acids: CAISSGDRGITDTQYF. The CDR3 DNA follows: TGTGCCATCAGCTCCGGGGACAGGGGCATCACAGATACGCAGTATTTT.

The rearrangement uses TRBV7-9 and TRBJ1-3; D uncertain. Deletions cut 2 bases from V and 7 bases from J, with 9 bases between. The CDR3 extends over 13 amino acids. The V gene's germline CDR1 is SEHNR and CDR2 FQNEAQ (reference sequence). The CDR3 protein is CASSLSEVNTIYF. CDR3 in DNA: TGTGCCAGCAGCTTATCGGAGGTCAACACCATATATTTT.

This clonotype was detected a few times. This chain uses TRBV15 with TRBJ2-2; D is unresolved. V lost 0 bases and J lost 6, with 17 bases in between. Germline loops: CDR1 LNHNV, CDR2 YYDKDF (reference sequence). The CDR3 has 17 residues. The CDR3 bases are TGTGCCACCAGCAGAGATCCGGCAGCCCAAGGTCCCGGGGAGCTGTTTTTT. As protein: CATSRDPAAQGPGELFF.

The genes are TRBV4-3 and TRBJ2-1, with 8 bases that match TRBD2. Trimming took 0 bases from V and 10 from J; bases not matched to a gene: 11. The CDR3 totals 16 residues. The germline V gene has CDR1 LGHNA and CDR2 YSLEER. The CDR3 DNA follows: TGCGCCAGCAGCCAAGACCCCGGGACTAGTTCCAGGGAGCAGTTCTTC. Translating gives CASSQDPGTSSREQFF.

This clonotype has ten or more counts. This sequence joins TRBV6-2 or TRBV6-3 and TRBJ2-2; TRBD2 is a possible D gene (6 bases). V lost 0 bases, J lost 7 bases, and 12 bases lay in between. Germline assignment: CDR1 MNHEY and CDR2 SVGEGT. The CDR3 is 15 residues long. CDR3 nucleotides: TGTGCCAGCAGTTACTCACCGGGAGAGAACGGGGAGCTGTTTTTT. Protein product: CASSYSPGENGELFF.

Here the CDR3 reads CASSEVGVSYEQYF. For the CDR3, the DNA is TGTGCCAGCAGTGAAGTAGGGGTTTCCTACGAGCAGTACTTC. The chain is built from TRBV6-1 and TRBJ2-7; D is perhaps TRBD1 (5 bases). Trimming shortened V by 1 base and J by 1 base, and 8 bases separated the two germline ends. The germline CDR1 and CDR2 sequences are MNHNS and SASEGT. CDR3 length equals 14 residues.

Only one count was recorded for this clonotype. The chain is built from TRBV20-1 and TRBJ1-5, with 7 bases matching TRBD1. V dropped 6 bases and J dropped 6; count of bases not matched to a gene: 11. Germline CDR1 is DFQATT and CDR2 is SNEGSKA (reference sequence). This CDR3 comprises 14 residues. The CDR3 here is CSANRNRGFQPQHF. The CDR3 DNA is TGCAGTGCAAATCGGAACAGGGGTTTTCAGCCCCAGCATTTT.

This chain connects TRBV6-2 or TRBV6-3 to TRBJ2-2; possibly TRBD1 or TRBD2 for D (5 bases each). The CDR3 is 18 residues long. The ends were cut back, 5 bases at V and 5 bases at J, with 24 bases in the middle. CDR1 and CDR2 from the germline V gene are MNHEY and SVGEGT. CDR3 residues: CASSPRVSGRTWTGELFF. The CDR3 DNA reads as TGTGCCAGCAGTCCCCGGGTGTCAGGGCGGACTTGGACCGGGGAGCTGTTTTTT.

This clonotype was counted between two and nine times. The gene calls are TRBV20-1 and TRBJ1-2; D uncertain. Per germline, CDR1 DFQATT and CDR2 SNEGSKA (reference sequence). The V end lost 3 bases, the J end lost 6 bases, and 11 bases lay between the germline ends. CDR3 length: 12 amino acids. CDR3 region: CSASSQTDGYTF. The CDR3 nucleotides are TGCAGTGCTAGTTCTCAGACGGATGGCTACACCTTC.

V is TRBV5-1 and J is TRBJ1-2; D uncertain. CDR3 length equals 12 residues. Germline V CDR1 and CDR2: SGHRS, YFSETQ. V was clipped by 0 bases and J by 5 bases, with 5 bases between them. In nucleotides, the CDR3 is TGCGCCAGCAGCTTGGCTCAGTATGGCTACACCTTC. It encodes CASSLAQYGYTF.